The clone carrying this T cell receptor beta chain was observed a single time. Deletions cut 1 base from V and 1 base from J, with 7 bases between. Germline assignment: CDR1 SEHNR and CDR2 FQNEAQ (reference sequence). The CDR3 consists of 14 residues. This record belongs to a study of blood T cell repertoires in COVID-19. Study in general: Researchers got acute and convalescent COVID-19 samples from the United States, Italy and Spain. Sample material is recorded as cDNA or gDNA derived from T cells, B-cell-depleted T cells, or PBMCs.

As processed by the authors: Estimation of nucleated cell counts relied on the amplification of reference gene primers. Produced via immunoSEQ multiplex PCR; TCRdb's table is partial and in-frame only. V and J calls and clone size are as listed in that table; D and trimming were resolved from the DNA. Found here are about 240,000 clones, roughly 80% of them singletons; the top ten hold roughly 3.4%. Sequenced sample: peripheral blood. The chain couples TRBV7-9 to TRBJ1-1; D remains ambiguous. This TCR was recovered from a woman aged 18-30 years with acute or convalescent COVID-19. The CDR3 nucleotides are TGTGCCAGCAGCTTAGATAGCGCGAACACTGAAGCTTTCTTT. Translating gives CASSLDSANTEAFF.